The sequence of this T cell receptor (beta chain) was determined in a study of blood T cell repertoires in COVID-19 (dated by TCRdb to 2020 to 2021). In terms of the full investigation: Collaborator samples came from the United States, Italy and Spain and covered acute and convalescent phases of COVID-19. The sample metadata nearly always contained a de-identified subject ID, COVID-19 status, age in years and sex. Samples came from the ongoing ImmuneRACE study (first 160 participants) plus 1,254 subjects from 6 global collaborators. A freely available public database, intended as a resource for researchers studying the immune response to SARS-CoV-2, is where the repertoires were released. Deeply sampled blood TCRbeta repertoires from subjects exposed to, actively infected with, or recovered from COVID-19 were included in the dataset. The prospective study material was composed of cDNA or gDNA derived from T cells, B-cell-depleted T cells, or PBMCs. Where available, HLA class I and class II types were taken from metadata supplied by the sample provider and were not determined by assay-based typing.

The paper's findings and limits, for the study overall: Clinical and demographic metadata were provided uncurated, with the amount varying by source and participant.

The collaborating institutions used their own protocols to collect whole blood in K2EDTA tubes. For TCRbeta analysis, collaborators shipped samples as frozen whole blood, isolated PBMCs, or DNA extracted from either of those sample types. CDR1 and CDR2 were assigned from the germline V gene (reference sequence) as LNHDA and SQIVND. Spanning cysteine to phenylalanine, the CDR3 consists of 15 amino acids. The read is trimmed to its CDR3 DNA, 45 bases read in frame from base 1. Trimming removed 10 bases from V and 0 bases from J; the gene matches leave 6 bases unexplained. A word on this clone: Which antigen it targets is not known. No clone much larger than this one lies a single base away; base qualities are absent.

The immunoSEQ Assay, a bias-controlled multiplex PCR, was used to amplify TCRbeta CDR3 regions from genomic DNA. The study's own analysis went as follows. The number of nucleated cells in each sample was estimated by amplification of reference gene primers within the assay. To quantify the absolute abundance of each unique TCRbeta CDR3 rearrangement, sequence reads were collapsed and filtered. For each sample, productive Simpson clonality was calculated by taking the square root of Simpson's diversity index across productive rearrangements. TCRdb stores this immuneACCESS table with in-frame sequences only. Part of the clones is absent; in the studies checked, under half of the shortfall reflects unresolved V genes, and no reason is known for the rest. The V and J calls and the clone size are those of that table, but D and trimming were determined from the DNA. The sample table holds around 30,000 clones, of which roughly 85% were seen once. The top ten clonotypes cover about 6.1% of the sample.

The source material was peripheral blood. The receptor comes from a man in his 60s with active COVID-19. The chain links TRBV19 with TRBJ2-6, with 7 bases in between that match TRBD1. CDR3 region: CATATGTSGANVLTF. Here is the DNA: TGTGCCACCGCGACAGGGACCTCTGGGGCCAACGTCCTGACTTTC.